This T cell receptor (beta chain) was found in a study of blood T cells in healthy people across ages. Trimming removed 4 bases at V and 2 bases at J, with 12 bases between. Germline CDR1 reads DFQATT; CDR2 reads SNEGSKA (reference sequence). The CDR3 has 13 amino acids. For the second PCR, which ran for about 7 to 12 cycles, a sample-barcoded 5' primer and a J-beta primer mix were used. TCRdb ran MiXCR on the 5' RACE reads and lists one entry per CDR3 protein. The table lists fewer than 800,000 distinct CDR3 sequences, around 25% of them singletons. This clonotype was detected a few times. The same specimen was also included in a second study, on T cells of mothers and their children.

The sequence derives from a boy younger than 18 in good health. Sample: blood. The chain is built from TRBV20-1 and TRBJ2-7; D is possibly TRBD1 or TRBD2 (7 bases each). CDR3 in DNA: TGCAGTGCTAACAGGGGAGGGACCTACGAGCAGTACTTC. Protein product: CSANRGGTYEQYF.